The rows below give T cell receptor beta chains drawn from one sample of a study of blood T cell repertoires in COVID-19. The assay was immunoSEQ multiplex PCR, and TCRdb's table has in-frame clones only and misses some. The sample shows some 300,000 clones, 70% to 90% of them seen only once. Sequenced material: PBMCs or T cells enriched from blood (not recorded which). The receptors stem from a woman aged 40 to 50 who had recovered from COVID-19. CDR3s include the opening cysteine and the closing phenylalanine or tryptophan. D genes are given only for firm matches. Clone size is not always given. Where it is, it says once, few, many or a class for expanded clones.

CDR3 protein: CASSLPSALPSNYGYTF; CDR3 DNA: TGTGCCAGCAGTTTACCCAGCGCCCTCCCCTCTAACTATGGCTACACCTTC; D gene: -; J gene: TRBJ1-2; clone size: -; V gene: TRBV28
CDR3 protein: CASSSTGNTEAFF; CDR3 DNA: TGTGCCAGCAGCTCGACAGGGAACACTGAAGCTTTCTTT; D gene: -; J gene: TRBJ1-1; clone size: -; V gene: TRBV11-3
CDR3 protein: CASSYTPGGQTQYF; CDR3 DNA: TGTGCCAGCAGTTACACCCCCGGGGGGCAGACCCAGTACTTC; D gene: -; J gene: TRBJ2-5; clone size: -; V gene: TRBV6-5
CDR3 protein: CASSQSRGGGYTF; CDR3 DNA: TGTGCCAGCAGCCAATCTAGGGGTGGCGGCTACACCTTC; D gene: -; J gene: TRBJ1-2; clone size: once; V gene: TRBV3-1/TRBV3-2
CDR3 protein: CSVGQGALAGELFF; CDR3 DNA: TGCAGCGTTGGACAGGGGGCATTGGCCGGGGAGCTGTTTTTT; D gene: TRBD1; J gene: TRBJ2-2; clone size: -; V gene: TRBV29-1
CDR3 protein: CSARRVDEQFF; CDR3 DNA: TGCAGTGCTCGCAGGGTAGATGAGCAGTTCTTC; D gene: -; J gene: TRBJ2-1; clone size: -; V gene: TRBV20-1
CDR3 protein: CASSEAYPSVGQPQHF; CDR3 DNA: TGTGCCAGCAGTGAAGCCTACCCTAGCGTTGGTCAGCCCCAGCATTTT; D gene: -; J gene: TRBJ1-5; clone size: -; V gene: TRBV2
CDR3 protein: CASSSMAGKAWDSPLHF; CDR3 DNA: TGTGCCAGCTCCTCCATGGCGGGCAAAGCATGGGATTCACCCCTCCACTTT; D gene: -; J gene: TRBJ1-6; clone size: few; V gene: TRBV28
CDR3 protein: CASSSRGSGNTIYF; CDR3 DNA: TGTGCCAGCAGTAGCCGGGGCTCTGGAAACACCATATATTTT; D gene: -; J gene: TRBJ1-3; clone size: -; V gene: TRBV27
CDR3 protein: CASSLGTGTSYEQYF; CDR3 DNA: TGTGCCAGCAGTCTCGGGACAGGCACATCCTACGAGCAGTACTTC; D gene: TRBD1; J gene: TRBJ2-7; clone size: -; V gene: TRBV27
CDR3 protein: CAIDRGSTDTQYF; CDR3 DNA: TGTGCCATCGACAGGGGTAGCACAGATACGCAGTATTTT; D gene: TRBD1; J gene: TRBJ2-3; clone size: -; V gene: TRBV30
CDR3 protein: CASSLAGGVYEQYF; CDR3 DNA: TGTGCCAGCAGCCTAGCGGGAGGGGTTTACGAGCAGTACTTC; D gene: TRBD2; J gene: TRBJ2-7; clone size: once; V gene: TRBV9
CDR3 protein: CATTSGYEQYF; CDR3 DNA: TGTGCCACTACTAGCGGGTACGAGCAGTACTTC; D gene: TRBD2; J gene: TRBJ2-7; clone size: -; V gene: TRBV30
CDR3 protein: CASSQTDASYEQYF; CDR3 DNA: TGTGCCAGCAGCCAGACAGACGCCTCCTACGAGCAGTACTTC; D gene: -; J gene: TRBJ2-7; clone size: -; V gene: TRBV4-2
CDR3 protein: CASSPLKLASSQETQYF; CDR3 DNA: TGTGCCAGCAGTCCTTTGAAACTAGCGTCGAGCCAAGAGACCCAGTACTTC; D gene: TRBD2; J gene: TRBJ2-5; clone size: -; V gene: TRBV27
CDR3 protein: CASSLGRAADTQYF; CDR3 DNA: TGTGCCAGCAGCTTAGGGCGGGCGGCAGATACGCAGTATTTT; D gene: -; J gene: TRBJ2-3; clone size: -; V gene: TRBV11-3
CDR3 protein: CASSYSGLAGLNEQFF; CDR3 DNA: TGTGCCAGCAGTTACTCCGGACTAGCGGGGCTCAATGAGCAGTTCTTC; D gene: TRBD2; J gene: TRBJ2-1; clone size: once; V gene: TRBV6-5
CDR3 protein: CASSLDRASEAFF; CDR3 DNA: TGCGCCAGCAGTCTGGACAGGGCCTCTGAAGCTTTCTTT; D gene: TRBD1; J gene: TRBJ1-1; clone size: -; V gene: TRBV10-2
CDR3 protein: CASSITGVLNEKLFF; CDR3 DNA: TGTGCCAGTAGTATAACAGGGGTCCTTAATGAAAAACTGTTTTTT; D gene: TRBD1; J gene: TRBJ1-4; clone size: -; V gene: TRBV19
CDR3 protein: CASSPQPGTSHEQYF; CDR3 DNA: TGTGCCAGCAGTCCCCAGCCCGGGACAAGCCACGAGCAGTACTTC; D gene: -; J gene: TRBJ2-7; clone size: -; V gene: TRBV2
CDR3 protein: CASSPLAGRDRAREQYF; CDR3 DNA: TGTGCCAGCAGTCCCCTTGCGGGCCGGGACAGGGCACGCGAGCAGTACTTC; D gene: TRBD1; J gene: TRBJ2-7; clone size: -; V gene: TRBV11-2
CDR3 protein: CASSPVWGDPGNTIYF; CDR3 DNA: TGTGCCAGCTCACCCGTTTGGGGGGATCCAGGAAACACCATATATTTT; D gene: -; J gene: TRBJ1-3; clone size: -; V gene: TRBV18